This is a list of T cell receptor beta chains from one sample in a study of beta chain features in type 1 diabetes. Profiled with immunoSEQ multiplex PCR; TCRdb holds only in-frame clones, not every one. The repertoire has under 850,000 clones, roughly 13% of them found once; the top ten carry approximately 0.022%. Sequenced sample: naive CD4+ T cells from blood. All receptors come from a young man with type 1 diabetes. Both conserved end residues are trimmed from each CDR3. Some rows have no size entry. The others give once, few or many, or a class for an expanded clone.

TRBJ2-5,TRBV27,-,ASSLMGGQETQY
TRBJ1-5,TRBV28,-,ASTQRGGSSNQPQH
TRBJ2-1,TRBV23-1,-,ASSRGASYNEQF
TRBJ2-7,TRBV4-1,-,ASSQARGGRQYEQY
TRBJ1-5,TRBV6-6,-,ASWPGQGQPQH
TRBJ2-4,TRBV11-2,-,ASSPDRVSNIQY
TRBJ2-7,TRBV10-3,few,AIAATPYEQY
TRBJ1-1,TRBV5-1,-,ASSYTLNTEAF
TRBJ1-6,TRBV2,few,ASRGASGPPLH
TRBJ2-7,TRBV19,-,ASMRSDGAYEQY
TRBJ2-3,TRBV30,-,AWTSGGPTDTQY
TRBJ2-1,TRBV29-1,few,SVATGGSYNEQF
TRBJ2-7,TRBV28,few,ASSLGGREQY
TRBJ2-2,TRBV7-9,few,ASSSGQGNTGELF
TRBJ1-2,TRBV19,-,ASSTTWDYGGYT
TRBJ2-3,TRBV10-3,-,AISGGEQDTQY
TRBJ2-1,TRBV11-3,-,ASSLEGGQNEQF
TRBJ1-6,TRBV9,-,ASSPPGQGSSPLH
TRBJ1-3,TRBV4-1,-,ASSQNRNTIY
TRBJ2-3,TRBV27,-,ASSDLGTQY